The 22 T cell receptor beta chains reported below all come from one sample, sequenced in a study of blood T cell repertoires in COVID-19. The data were produced by immunoSEQ multiplex PCR, yet TCRdb's version contains in-frame clones alone and is incomplete. The sample holds roughly 180,000 clones, about four fifths seen once. The sample consisted of peripheral blood. These receptor sequences come from a woman in her thirties or forties with COVID-19, enrolled during active disease.

The chain carries TRBV27 and TRBJ2-2, with TRBD1 matching 11 bases. The CDR3 length is 14 residues. CDR1 is MNHEY and CDR2 is SMNVEV in the germline V gene (reference sequence). V was clipped by 4 bases and J by 6 bases; unmatched bases: 1. The CDR3 sequence: CASSSDRGPGELFF. DNA of the CDR3: TGTGCCAGCAGTTCGGACAGGGGGCCCGGGGAGCTGTTTTTT.

V gene TRBV3-1 (or the pseudogene TRBV3-2) combines with J gene TRBJ1-6, with D unclear. V was shortened by 0 bases and J by 5 bases, with 14 bases between the two germline ends. The germline CDR1 and CDR2 sequences are LGHDT and YNNKEL (reference sequence). This CDR3 comprises 17 residues. The CDR3 DNA reads TGTGCCAGCAGCCAAGATATTTGGACTGGGGATAATTCACCCCTCCACTTT. Translation gives CASSQDIWTGDNSPLHF.

The chain's CDR3 is CASSVLAFSYEQYF. CDR3 nucleotides: TGTGCCAGCAGCGTACTAGCGTTCTCCTACGAGCAGTACTTC. The rearrangement joins TRBV9 to TRBJ2-7; a weak D match, TRBD2 (6 bases). From germline, CDR1 is SGDLS and CDR2 YYNGEE. V dropped 1 base and J dropped 0 bases, with 8 bases sitting between them. The CDR3 is 14 residues long.

As regards this clone: A much larger clone is a single base away; this may be a read error. The chain carries TRBV2 and TRBJ1-5; TRBD1 agrees at 9 bases. In germline, CDR1 is SNHLY, CDR2 FYNNEI. This CDR3 is 15 amino acids long. Trimming removed 5 bases from V and 1 base from J; junction bases left unmatched: 3. CDR3 bases: TGTGCCAGCAGTCCCGGGACAGGGAGCAATCAGCCCCAGCATTTT. It encodes CASSPGTGSNQPQHF. Supplemented by reference TRBV2 and TRBJ1-5, the full variable domain reads EPEVTQTPSHQVTQMGQEVILRCVPISNHLYFYWYRQILGQKVEFLVSFYNNEISEKSEIFDDQFSVERPDGSNFTLKIRSTKLEDSAMYFCASSPGTGSNQPQHFGDGTRLSIL.

This chain uses TRBV27 with TRBJ1-5; D perhaps matches TRBD1 (5 bases). The CDR3 extends over 15 amino acids. Between the trimmed V and J ends, which lost 6 bases and 0 bases, there was a span of 12 bases. Germline loops: CDR1 MNHEY, CDR2 SMNVEV (reference sequence). In nucleotides, the CDR3 is TGTGCCAGCAGCGTGACAGCTTATAGCAATCAGCCCCAGCATTTT. Protein: CASSVTAYSNQPQHF.

This chain uses TRBV27 with TRBJ2-1; D perhaps matches TRBD2 (6 bases). V shed 11 bases and J shed 3 bases, with 14 bases lying between them. Germline V gene lookup returns CDR1 MNHEY and CDR2 SMNVEV (reference sequence). The CDR3 runs to 13 residues. The CDR3: CAAGGRVYNEQFF. The CDR3 DNA reads TGTGCCGCCGGGGGAAGGGTCTACAATGAGCAGTTCTTC.

The CDR3 region is CASSPGGYTF. The CDR3 bases are TGTGCCAGCAGCCCAGGGGGCTACACCTTC. The V call is TRBV2, the J call TRBJ1-2; perhaps TRBD1 as D (5 bases). V lost 6 bases to trimming and J lost 8 bases, with 7 bases between them. Germline V CDR1 and CDR2: SNHLY, FYNNEI. This CDR3 contains 10 residues. Supplemented by reference TRBV2 and TRBJ1-2, the full variable domain reads EPEVTQTPSHQVTQMGQEVILRCVPISNHLYFYWYRQILGQKVEFLVSFYNNEISEKSEIFDDQFSVERPDGSNFTLKIRSTKLEDSAMYFCASSPGGYTFGSGTRLTVV.

CDR3 in amino acids: CASSTGGRDYEQYF. CDR3 DNA: TGTGCCAGCAGTACGGGCGGGAGGGACTACGAGCAGTACTTC. The V gene is TRBV27, the J gene TRBJ2-7; 9 bases align to TRBD2. V lost 5 bases, J lost 3 bases, and 5 bases stayed unmatched. The CDR3 runs to 14 residues. Germline V gene sequence: CDR1 MNHEY, CDR2 SMNVEV (reference sequence).

This chain joins TRBV7-2 and TRBJ2-5, with D possibly being TRBD2 (6 bases). Per the germline V gene, CDR1 is SGHTA and CDR2 is FQGNSA. This CDR3 is 17 amino acids long. V lost 4 bases and J 0 bases, leaving 18 bases between the germline ends. CDR3 sequence reads: CASSSSALWGNQETQYF. CDR3 coding DNA: TGTGCCAGCAGCTCTAGCGCCCTATGGGGGAACCAAGAGACCCAGTACTTC.

The chain is built from TRBV6-1 and TRBJ1-4; no definite D call. The CDR3 is 16 residues long. CDR1 MNHNS and CDR2 SASEGT come from the germline V gene. Trimming removed 2 bases at V and 2 bases at J, with 12 bases between. DNA for the CDR3: TGTGCCAGCAGTGAATTCCCGACATGGACTAATGAAAAACTGTTTTTT. This codes for CASSEFPTWTNEKLFF.

The rearrangement joins TRBV3-1 (or the pseudogene TRBV3-2) to TRBJ2-1; the D gene is possibly TRBD1 (5 bases). The CDR3 extends over 14 amino acids. The germline V gene has CDR1 LGHDT and CDR2 YNNKEL (reference sequence). V was shortened by 0 bases and J by 6 bases, with 9 bases between the two germline ends. This CDR3 reads CASSQEAGINEQFF. The CDR3 DNA reads as TGTGCCAGCAGCCAAGAGGCAGGGATCAATGAGCAGTTCTTC.

The rearrangement uses TRBV12-3 or TRBV12-4 and TRBJ2-7, with 8 bases identical to TRBD1. Unmatched junction bases numbered 5, after V lost 5 bases and J lost 5 bases. The CDR3 has 13 amino acids. The CDR3 sequence is CASSGTGLHEQYF. CDR3 in DNA: TGTGCCAGCAGTGGGACAGGTTTACACGAGCAGTACTTC.

The chain couples TRBV7-8 to TRBJ2-2; no clear D. Germline V lookup: CDR1 SGHVS, CDR2 FQNEAQ. Trimming cost V 2 bases and J 0 bases, with 10 bases left between them. This CDR3 is built from 16 residues. The DNA for the CDR3 is TGTGCCAGCAGCTTAAGATCCGGTTCGAACACCGGGGAGCTGTTTTTT. Protein: CASSLRSGSNTGELFF.

J is TRBJ1-4 and V is TRBV30; possibly TRBD1 for D (5 bases). The CDR3 length is 15 residues. Per the germline V gene, CDR1 is GTSNPN and CDR2 is SVGIG (reference sequence). Trimming took 4 bases from V and 0 from J, leaving 12 bases between them. The CDR3 DNA reads TGTGCCTGGAATGGGGGGGGATCAACTAATGAAAAACTGTTTTTT. Translated, it gives CAWNGGGSTNEKLFF.

The rearrangement joins TRBV29-1 to TRBJ2-1; tentative D call: TRBD2 (5 bases). V was cut by 7 bases and J by 9 bases, with 22 bases left in between. CDR1 and CDR2 from the germline V gene are SQVTM and ANQGSEA. This CDR3 region has 14 residues. This chain's CDR3 is CSAFGWEMFGEQFF. The CDR3 coding sequence is TGCAGCGCCTTCGGGTGGGAGATGTTTGGTGAGCAGTTCTTC.

The chain employs TRBV10-3 and TRBJ2-1; 8 bases are shared with TRBD1. Germline V lookup: CDR1 ENHRY, CDR2 SYGVKD. The CDR3 is 13 amino acids. The ends lost 0 bases at V and 12 bases at J; junction bases unmatched: 4. CDR3 coding DNA: TGTGCCATCAGTGAGTCGAGGACAGGGATGCAGTTCTTC. It specifies CAISESRTGMQFF.

The gene calls are TRBV6-5 and TRBJ2-5, with D perhaps matching TRBD2 (7 bases). Trimming took 6 bases from V and 4 from J, leaving 9 bases between them. The CDR3 spans 12 residues. The V gene's germline CDR1 is MNHEY and CDR2 SVGAGI. CDR3 region: CASRGGLETQYF. CDR3 DNA sequence: TGTGCCAGCAGGGGGGGGCTAGAGACCCAGTACTTC.

The gene calls are TRBV30 and TRBJ2-3; 8 bases match TRBD2. Losses at the gene ends were 5 bases for V and 2 bases for J; bases not matched to a gene: 3. CDR3 length: 13 residues. Germline V lookup: CDR1 GTSNPN, CDR2 SVGIG (reference sequence). CDR3 loop: CAWGSGITDTQYF. In nucleotides, the CDR3 is TGTGCCTGGGGTAGCGGGATCACAGATACGCAGTATTTT.

The chain is built from TRBV2 and TRBJ2-3; 10 bases match TRBD2. The CDR3 has 17 amino acids. CDR1 and CDR2 from the germline V gene are SNHLY and FYNNEI. The J segment lost 0 bases and the V segment lost 6 bases, leaving 9 bases of the junction unmatched. CDR3 in amino acids: CASSVKRGGLSTDTQYF. CDR3 in DNA: TGTGCCAGCAGCGTTAAGCGGGGGGGCCTTAGCACAGATACGCAGTATTTT.

For this clone: Other DNA sequences in the same sample also yield this CDR3. The chain employs TRBV7-3 and TRBJ2-3, with D tentatively TRBD2 (6 bases). Trimming pared 4 bases from V and 1 base from J, leaving 6 bases between. From germline, CDR1 is SGHTA and CDR2 FQGTGA. The length of the CDR3 is 13 residues. Here the CDR3 DNA reads TGTGCCAGCAGCTCGGGAGGCACAGATACGCAGTATTTT. Its protein product is CASSSGGTDTQYF.

CDR3 loop: CASSPPLKNNQPQHF. For the CDR3, the DNA is TGTGCCAGCTCACCCCCACTCAAAAACAATCAGCCCCAGCATTTT. The chain couples TRBV18 to TRBJ1-5; D unclear. Germline V gives CDR1 KGHSH, CDR2 LQKENI. This CDR3 is 15 amino acids long. Trimming took off 3 bases at V and 3 bases at J, with 12 bases between the two ends.

The chain has TRBV9 and TRBJ2-3, with 13 bases matching TRBD2. The CDR3 spans 17 residues. CDR1 and CDR2 from the germline V gene are SGDLS and YYNGEE. J was trimmed by 5 bases and V by 4 bases; bases with no gene match: 10. The DNA of the CDR3 is TGTGCCAGCAGCTCCCGCGGACTAGCGGGGGCTGGAGATACGCAGTATTTT. The encoded protein is CASSSRGLAGAGDTQYF.